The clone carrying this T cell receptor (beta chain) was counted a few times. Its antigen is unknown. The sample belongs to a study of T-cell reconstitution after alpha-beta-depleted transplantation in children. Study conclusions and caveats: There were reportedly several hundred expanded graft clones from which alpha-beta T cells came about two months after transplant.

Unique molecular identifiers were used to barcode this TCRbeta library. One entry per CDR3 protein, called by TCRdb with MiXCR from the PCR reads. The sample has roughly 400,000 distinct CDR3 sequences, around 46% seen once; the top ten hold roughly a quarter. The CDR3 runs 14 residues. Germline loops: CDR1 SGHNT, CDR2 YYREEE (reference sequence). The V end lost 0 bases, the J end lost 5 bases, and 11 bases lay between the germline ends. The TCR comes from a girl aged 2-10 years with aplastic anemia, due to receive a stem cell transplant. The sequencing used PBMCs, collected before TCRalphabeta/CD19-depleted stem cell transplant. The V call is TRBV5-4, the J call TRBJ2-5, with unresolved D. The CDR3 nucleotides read TGTGCCAGCAGCTTGGCCAACTACCCGGAGACCCAGTACTTC. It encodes CASSLANYPETQYF.